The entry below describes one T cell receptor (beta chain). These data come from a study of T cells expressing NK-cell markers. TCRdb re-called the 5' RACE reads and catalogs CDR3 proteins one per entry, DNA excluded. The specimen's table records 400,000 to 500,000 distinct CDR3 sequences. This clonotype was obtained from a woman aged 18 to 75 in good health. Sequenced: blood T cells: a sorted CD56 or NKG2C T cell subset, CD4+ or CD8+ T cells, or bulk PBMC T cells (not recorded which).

CDR3 loop: CSASGEGRGNQPQHF. The chain recombines TRBV20-1 with TRBJ1-5; TCRdb's D gene call, TRBD1, goes unchecked for lack of DNA. This CDR3 spans 15 amino acids. The germline gives CDR1 DFQATT, CDR2 SNEGSKA (reference sequence).